Listed here are 5 T cell receptor beta chains from one sample, sequenced in a study of blood T cell repertoires in COVID-19 (dated by TCRdb to the early 2020s). The method was the immunoSEQ multiplex PCR assay. Here the immuneACCESS table is served through TCRdb, limited to in-frame sequences with V and J called. Missing clones are a known gap in these copies; in checked studies unresolved V genes cover under half, and the rest lacks a known reason. In this sample the table shows 150,000 to 200,000 clones, more than 65% of which occur a single time. The ten largest make up roughly 15% of the sample. The source material was PBMCs or T cells enriched from blood (not recorded which). The receptors were gathered from a man aged 45 to 65 who had recovered from COVID-19.

The chain joins TRBV18 to TRBJ2-5; D remains ambiguous. The V gene's germline CDR1 is KGHSH and CDR2 LQKENI. Deletions cut 5 bases from V and 3 bases from J, with 10 bases between. The CDR3 covers 13 residues. CDR3 sequence reads: CASSARQKETQYF. CDR3 coding DNA: TGTGCCAGCTCAGCACGACAAAAAGAGACCCAGTACTTC.

The chain joins TRBV11-1 to TRBJ2-5; tentatively, D is TRBD2 (6 bases). Per germline, CDR1 SGHAT and CDR2 FQDESV (reference sequence). With 5 bases removed from V and 5 bases from J, the gap between germline ends came to 18 bases. The CDR3 runs 15 residues. The DNA of the CDR3 is TGTGCCAGCAGCAGGGACCGTAGACGGGGGGAGACCCAGTACTTC. The encoded protein is CASSRDRRRGETQYF.

The chain carries TRBV5-5 and TRBJ1-1; D is undetermined. The CDR3 has 14 amino acids. With 0 bases removed from V and 1 base from J, the gap between germline ends came to 7 bases. The germline CDR1 and CDR2 sequences are SGHKS and YYEKEE (reference sequence). The CDR3 nucleotides read TGTGCCAGCAGCTTGGGTCTAGAGAACACTGAAGCTTTCTTT. Its protein is CASSLGLENTEAFF.

The chain links TRBV5-1 to TRBJ2-7; 9 bases map to TRBD1. The V segment lost 4 bases and the J segment 3 bases; nucleotides outside the gene matches: 5. Germline V gene lookup returns CDR1 SGHRS and CDR2 YFSETQ. The CDR3 runs to 14 residues. The CDR3 loop reads CASSGGTGIYEQYF. CDR3 in DNA: TGCGCCAGCAGCGGGGGGACAGGGATCTACGAGCAGTACTTC.

J is TRBJ2-5 and V is TRBV14; 8 bases agree with TRBD2. Germline V gene lookup returns CDR1 SGHDN and CDR2 FVKESK. The CDR3 spans 18 residues. Losses at the gene ends were 0 bases for V and 1 base for J; bases not matched to a gene: 10. This chain's CDR3 is CASSQDGPSGLGQETQYF. The CDR3 region has the DNA TGTGCCAGCAGCCAAGATGGTCCTAGCGGGCTGGGCCAAGAGACCCAGTACTTC.